A single sample is the source of the 18 T cell receptor beta chains below, sequenced in a study of blood T cell repertoires in COVID-19. The assay was immunoSEQ multiplex PCR, and TCRdb's table has in-frame clones only and misses some. The data hold 210,000 or so clones, with 83% observed a single time. The sequencing input was peripheral blood. The source of these receptors is a man aged 50 to 60 with active or convalescent COVID-19.

The CDR3 DNA follows: TGTGCCAGCAGCTTAGTTGGGGCCGAGCAGTACTTC. Translated, it gives CASSLVGAEQYF. The chain recombines TRBV7-9 with TRBJ2-7; a possible D gene is TRBD1 (5 bases). CDR1 and CDR2 (germline): SEHNR, FQNEAQ (reference sequence). V was clipped by 1 base and J by 6 bases, with 7 bases between them. The CDR3 totals 12 residues.

The chain is built from TRBV6-1 and TRBJ2-1, with TRBD2 as a possible D gene (6 bases). The CDR3 is 17 residues long. V gave up 3 bases and J gave up 7 bases, with 22 bases separating them. CDR1 is MNHNS, CDR2 SASEGT, per germline. The CDR3 nucleotides are TGTGCCAGCAGTGACCCCTACACCGGGACTGGCCTTAATGAGCAGTTCTTC. Its translation: CASSDPYTGTGLNEQFF.

This clone was seen only a few times. The chain joins TRBV6-5 to TRBJ2-1; tentative D call: TRBD1 (5 bases). This CDR3 is built from 14 residues. Germline CDR1 reads MNHEY; CDR2 reads SVGAGI. V gave up 6 bases and J gave up 4 bases, with 13 bases separating them. Here the CDR3 reads CASSLDSSYNEQFF. Written as DNA, the CDR3 is TGTGCCAGCAGCCTTGACAGTTCTTACAATGAGCAGTTCTTC.

The chain couples TRBV6-5 to TRBJ1-3, with a tentative D call TRBD1 (5 bases). CDR3 size: 14 residues. V gave up 7 bases and J gave up 0 bases, with 10 bases separating them. Germline loops: CDR1 MNHEY, CDR2 SVGAGI. The CDR3 region has the DNA TGTGCCAGCACCACAACAGGCTCTGGAAACACCATATATTTT. It yields the protein CASTTTGSGNTIYF.

The sample holds many counts of this clone. The V and J genes are TRBV4-2 and TRBJ1-1; a possible D gene is TRBD1 (6 bases). CDR1 is LGHNA and CDR2 is YNFKEQ in the germline V gene. The germline V and J ends were trimmed by 3 bases and 2 bases, with 22 bases remaining between them. The CDR3 runs 18 residues. In DNA, the CDR3 is TGTGCCAGCAGCCACGGGAGGCAGGGGCTGGGGTCTAACACTGAAGCTTTCTTT. This codes for CASSHGRQGLGSNTEAFF.

The gene calls are TRBV19 and TRBJ2-7; TRBD1 matches 11 bases. J gave up 7 bases and V 4 bases, and 6 bases lay outside the gene matches. Germline V gene data show CDR1 as LNHDA and CDR2 as SQIVND (reference sequence). This CDR3 region has 14 residues. CDR3: CASSTGQGAGEQYF. CDR3 bases: TGTGCCAGTAGTACCGGACAGGGGGCAGGGGAGCAGTACTTC.

The CDR3 loop is CASHGAQNQPQHF. CDR3 coding DNA: TGTGCCAGCCACGGTGCCCAAAATCAGCCCCAGCATTTT. This rearrangement joins TRBV10-3 to TRBJ1-5; D unresolved. The CDR3 has 13 amino acids. The ends were cut back, 10 bases at V and 4 bases at J, with 14 bases in the middle. Germline lookup yields CDR1 ENHRY and CDR2 SYGVKD.

V and J are TRBV6-5 and TRBJ1-2; weak D call: TRBD1 (6 bases). The V and J ends lost 6 bases and 3 bases respectively, with 11 bases between them. This CDR3 comprises 13 residues. CDR1 MNHEY and CDR2 SVGAGI come from the germline V gene. The CDR3 reads CASSRDTYYGYTF. The CDR3 DNA reads as TGTGCCAGCAGCCGGGACACTTACTATGGCTACACCTTC.

J is TRBJ1-1 and V is TRBV5-1; 9 nucleotides agree with TRBD1. V was pared by 0 bases and J by 3 bases, with 3 bases of the junction left unmatched. In germline, CDR1 is SGHRS, CDR2 YFSETQ. CDR3 length equals 15 residues. The CDR3: CASSLVGQGYTEAFF. CDR3 DNA sequence: TGCGCCAGCAGCTTGGTCGGACAGGGGTACACTGAAGCTTTCTTT.

CDR3 nucleotide sequence: TGTGCCACTACGGGACTAGCGGAAACAGGAGATTCATGGGAGCAGTTCTTC. This codes for CATTGLAETGDSWEQFF. The V call is TRBV2, the J call TRBJ2-1; 11 nucleotides agree with TRBD2. Germline V lookup: CDR1 SNHLY, CDR2 FYNNEI. The trim removed 10 bases at V and 10 bases at J, leaving 21 bases unmatched. The CDR3 length is 17 residues. Variable domain in full (rest from reference TRBV2 and TRBJ2-1): EPEVTQTPSHQVTQMGQEVILRCVPISNHLYFYWYRQILGQKVEFLVSFYNNEISEKSEIFDDQFSVERPDGSNFTLKIRSTKLEDSAMYFCATTGLAETGDSWEQFFGPGTRLTVL.

The chain combines TRBV11-2 with TRBJ1-4, with D possibly matching TRBD1 (6 bases). The CDR3 contains 17 residues. Trimming took off 5 bases at V and 6 bases at J, with 22 bases between the two ends. Germline V gene lookup returns CDR1 SGHAT and CDR2 FQNNGV. The CDR3 coding sequence is TGTGCCAGCAGCGTAGGACAGTCGACTCGGGCGTATGAAAAACTGTTTTTT. Its translation is CASSVGQSTRAYEKLFF.

V is TRBV2 and J is TRBJ2-7, with 11 bases matching TRBD2. Per germline, CDR1 SNHLY and CDR2 FYNNEI. The CDR3 runs to 14 residues. After removal of 8 bases from V and 1 base from J, the junction contained 4 bases not matched to a gene. CDR3 in DNA: TGTGCCAGCTCCGCTAGCGGGGGGTCCTACGAGCAGTACTTC. This sequence encodes CASSASGGSYEQYF.

The chain is built from TRBV11-2 and TRBJ1-2, with a possible D match to TRBD1 (6 bases). The CDR3 contains 13 residues. Deletions cut 4 bases from V and 6 bases from J, with 12 bases between. Germline V gives CDR1 SGHAT, CDR2 FQNNGV. In nucleotides, the CDR3 is TGTGCCAGCAGCTCGACAGGAAGTCATGGCTACACCTTC. Residues: CASSSTGSHGYTF.

This clone has a handful of counts. The DNA of the CDR3 is TGTGCCAGCTCACGGAAGGGGGAGTACGAGCAGTACTTC. This encodes CASSRKGEYEQYF. The gene calls are TRBV18 and TRBJ2-7, with TRBD1 as a possible D gene (6 bases). Trimming left V 4 bases short and J 4 bases short, with 11 bases between. The CDR3 totals 13 residues. Germline V gene data show CDR1 as KGHSH and CDR2 as LQKENI.

The CDR3 is CASSQGGRQGVGGYTF. The CDR3 region has the DNA TGCGCCAGCAGCCAAGGAGGGAGACAGGGGGTTGGTGGCTACACCTTC. J is TRBJ1-2 and V is TRBV4-3; TRBD1 matches at 9 bases. The CDR3 sequence is 16 residues long. Germline V gene lookup returns CDR1 LGHNA and CDR2 YSLEER. V shed 1 base and J 7 bases; nucleotides not matched to a gene: 10.

V and J are TRBV10-3 and TRBJ1-3; 10 nucleotides align to TRBD1. J gave up 0 bases and V 7 bases, and 3 bases lay outside the gene matches. This CDR3 has 15 residues. The germline gives CDR1 ENHRY, CDR2 SYGVKD. The CDR3 DNA reads TGTGCCATCAAGGGACAGGGGCCCTCTGGAAACACCATATATTTT. Translating gives CAIKGQGPSGNTIYF.

The chain recombines TRBV21-1 with TRBJ2-1; TRBD1 was called by the table and not checked on the DNA. TRBV21-1 is designated a pseudogene. The CDR3 contains 16 residues. Here the CDR3 reads CASSKARQGEGYEQFF. DNA for the CDR3: TGTGCCAGCAGCAAAGCACGCCAGGGTGAAGGTTATGAGCAGTTCTTC.

The chain joins TRBV3-1 (or the pseudogene TRBV3-2) to TRBJ1-1; D not resolved. Trimming took off 6 bases at V and 1 base at J, with 9 bases between the two ends. Germline V gene data show CDR1 as LGHDT and CDR2 as YNNKEL (reference sequence). This CDR3 has 13 amino acids. The CDR3 DNA reads as TGTGCCAGCAGATACAGTGGGAACACTGAAGCTTTCTTT. Residues: CASRYSGNTEAFF.